Below, 2 T cell receptor beta chains from the same sample are listed, as sequenced in a study of blood T cell repertoires in COVID-19. The assay was immunoSEQ multiplex PCR, and TCRdb's table has in-frame clones only and misses some. This table holds roughly 250,000 clones, over 80% found once. The sequencing sample was made of peripheral blood. These TCRs come from a woman aged 40 to 50 with acute or convalescent COVID-19.

This clone came up a few times. This chain links TRBV7-9 with TRBJ2-1, with TRBD2 identical over 7 bases. CDR3 size: 14 residues. Germline V gene sequence: CDR1 SEHNR, CDR2 FQNEAQ (reference sequence). Trimming removed 5 bases from V and 7 bases from J; junction bases left unmatched: 8. The CDR3 DNA follows: TGTGCCAGCAGCCCGCCCCGACTAGCTAATGAGCAGTTCTTC. Protein: CASSPPRLANEQFF.

The chain employs TRBV6-2 or TRBV6-3 and TRBJ1-1; D is unclear. From germline, CDR1 is MNHEY and CDR2 SVGEGT. V was clipped by 2 bases and J by 11 bases, with 18 bases between them. CDR3 size: 14 residues. The CDR3 reads CASSYPLGSPGAFF. Written as DNA, the CDR3 is TGTGCCAGCAGTTACCCGTTGGGCAGCCCAGGCGCTTTCTTT.